Listed below are T cell receptor beta chains from one sample, sequenced in a study of T cells in Graves' hyperthyroidism and ophthalmopathy. In TCRdb, the multiplex PCR reads were re-called with MiXCR into one record per CDR3 protein. This table has about 640,000 distinct CDR3 sequences, about 14% appearing once. Sequencing was done on a sample of blood. The receptors derive from a woman aged 45-65 years with Graves' ophthalmopathy. Both conserved end residues are part of each CDR3. A D gene is named only where the DNA matches it firmly. Some rows mark clone size as missing; the rest say once, few, many or name a class of expanded clone.

J,V,size,D,CDR3,DNA
TRBJ2-1,TRBV9,.,TRBD2,CASNSGRAYNEQFF,TGTGCCAGCAATAGCGGGAGAGCCTACAATGAGCAGTTCTTC
TRBJ2-1,TRBV28,many,.,CASSPGTFSEQFF,TGTGCCAGCAGTCCCGGGACTTTTAGTGAGCAGTTCTTC
TRBJ2-1,TRBV29-1,few,TRBD1,CSVETPGTGLSSYNEQFF,TGCAGCGTTGAGACCCCCGGGACAGGTTTGAGCTCCTACAATGAGCAGTTCTTC
TRBJ1-1,TRBV14,many,.,CASSPPGEQNTEAFF,TGTGCCAGCAGCCCCCCAGGGGAGCAGAACACTGAAGCTTTCTTT
TRBJ2-2,TRBV6-1,few,TRBD2,CASSPPGLAVLLTGELFF,TGTGCCAGCAGTCCTCCGGGACTAGCGGTATTGCTCACCGGGGAGCTGTTTTTT
TRBJ1-6,TRBV3-1,.,.,CASSPKRQNYNSPLHF,TGTGCCAGCAGCCCAAAGAGACAGAACTATAATTCACCCCTCCACTTT
TRBJ2-7,TRBV13,many,.,CASSSQSREQYF,TGTGCCAGCAGCTCTCAGAGCCGAGAGCAGTACTTC
TRBJ2-6,TRBV3-1,many,.,CASSANSGANVLTF,TGTGCCAGCAGCGCCAATTCTGGGGCCAACGTCCTGACTTTC
TRBJ1-3,TRBV29-1,.,.,CSAEDRKSGNTIYF,TGCAGCGCCGAAGATCGGAAATCTGGAAACACCATATATTTT
TRBJ2-7,TRBV27,many,.,CASSLAPRYEQYF,TGTGCCAGCAGTTTAGCACCTCGCTACGAGCAGTACTTC
TRBJ2-5,TRBV11-2,.,TRBD2,CASSDSGRQVGTQYF,TGTGCCAGCAGCGACAGCGGGAGGCAGGTGGGGACCCAGTACTTC
TRBJ1-2,TRBV2,many,.,CASSQGLNYGYTF,TGTGCCAGCAGCCAGGGACTTAACTATGGCTACACCTTC
TRBJ2-5,TRBV27,once,TRBD2,CASSRTSGRALTDF,TGTGCCAGCAGCCGGACTAGCGGGAGGGCTTTGACAGACTTC
TRBJ1-2,TRBV16,.,.,CASSQEEGYYGYTF,TGTGCCAGCAGCCAAGAGGAGGGATACTATGGCTACACCTTC
TRBJ1-2,TRBV3-1,many,.,CASSQDWRGHDYGYTF,TGTGCCAGCAGCCAAGATTGGAGGGGCCACGACTATGGCTACACCTTC
TRBJ2-3,TRBV20-1,many,.,CSAPPRAGTDTQYF,TGCAGCGCCCCCCCTAGGGCTGGAACAGATACGCAGTATTTT
TRBJ1-1,TRBV28,many,.,CASSHRGGVDTEAFF,TGTGCCAGCAGTCACCGTGGGGGGGTGGACACTGAAGCTTTCTTT
TRBJ2-7,TRBV30,many,.,CAWSRLSSYEQYF,TGTGCCTGGAGCCGACTAAGCTCCTACGAGCAGTACTTC
TRBJ2-3,TRBV28,many,.,CASSPYPFGGKSTDTQYF,TGTGCCAGCAGCCCCTACCCTTTTGGCGGGAAAAGCACAGATACGCAGTATTTT
TRBJ2-3,TRBV15,many,TRBD2,CATSSRGLATTDTQYF,TGTGCCACCAGCAGTAGGGGACTAGCGACCACAGATACGCAGTATTTT
TRBJ2-1,TRBV7-2,many,.,CASSLAQQSSYNEQFF,TGTGCCAGCAGCTTAGCGCAACAGAGCTCCTACAATGAGCAGTTCTTC
TRBJ1-5,TRBV4-3,many,.,CASSQEGGPNQPQHF,TGCGCCAGCAGCCAAGAGGGGGGCCCCAATCAGCCCCAGCATTTT
TRBJ1-1,TRBV28,many,TRBD1,CASSLLQGAGEAFF,TGTGCCAGCAGTTTACTCCAGGGGGCAGGTGAAGCTTTCTTT
TRBJ2-1,TRBV6-4,.,.,CASSPARDSYNEQFF,TGTGCCAGCAGCCCCGCCCGGGACTCATACAATGAGCAGTTCTTC
TRBJ1-5,TRBV12-3/TRBV12-4,many,.,CASSRSDSNQPQHF,TGTGCCAGCAGCAGGTCAGATAGCAATCAGCCCCAGCATTTT
TRBJ2-3,TRBV29-1,.,.,CSVETDSTDTQYF,TGCAGCGTTGAAACGGACAGCACAGATACGCAGTATTTT
TRBJ1-6,TRBV3-1,few,.,CASSQERRAGFDSPLHF,TGTGCCAGCAGCCAAGAACGTCGGGCAGGCTTTGATTCACCCCTCCACTTT
TRBJ2-1,TRBV18,many,.,CASSPGKVPSIEFF,TGTGCCAGCTCACCAGGAAAAGTACCCTCCATCGAGTTCTTC
TRBJ1-1,TRBV29-1,many,.,CSVVPVNEAFF,TGCAGCGTTGTACCGGTCAATGAAGCTTTCTTT
TRBJ1-3,TRBV18,many,.,CASSPSGLQRGNTIYF,TGTGCCAGCTCACCGTCCGGGCTACAACGTGGAAACACCATATATTTT
TRBJ1-1,TRBV20-1,few,.,CSAKSPEAFF,TGCAGTGCTAAATCGCCTGAAGCTTTCTTT
TRBJ2-7,TRBV28,many,TRBD2,CASSLFASGSYEQYF,TGTGCCAGCAGTTTATTCGCTAGCGGCTCCTACGAGCAGTACTTC
TRBJ2-7,TRBV30,many,TRBD2,CAWSQGRTSGRAEVYEQYF,TGTGCCTGGAGTCAGGGGAGGACTAGCGGGAGGGCCGAAGTCTACGAGCAGTACTTC
TRBJ2-5,TRBV28,many,.,CASSLAVSETQYF,TGTGCCAGCAGTTTAGCGGTTTCGGAGACCCAGTACTTC
TRBJ2-1,TRBV4-3,few,TRBD2,CASSQDRLAGRYNEQFF,TGCGCCAGCAGCCAAGACAGGCTAGCGGGTCGATACAATGAGCAGTTCTTC
TRBJ1-4,TRBV4-2,few,TRBD1,CASSQDRGHEKLFF,TGTGCCAGCAGCCAAGACAGGGGGCATGAAAAACTGTTTTTT
TRBJ2-1,TRBV6-4,.,.,CASSEEAYNEQFF,TGTGCCAGCAGTGAAGAAGCCTACAATGAGCAGTTCTTC
TRBJ2-3,TRBV7-2,many,.,CASSLRPRSQGGPDTQYF,TGTGCCAGCAGCTTAAGGCCCCGATCACAAGGGGGACCAGATACGCAGTATTTT
TRBJ1-4,TRBV28,many,.,CASRARSSNEKLFF,TGTGCCAGCAGAGCCCGCTCAAGTAATGAAAAACTGTTTTTT
TRBJ2-7,TRBV7-8,many,.,CATLREDWSYEQYF,TGTGCCACCCTGCGGGAAGACTGGTCCTACGAGCAGTACTTC
TRBJ1-2,TRBV7-3,few,.,CASSHVRGDGYTF,TGTGCCAGCAGCCATGTCCGGGGGGACGGCTACACCTTC
TRBJ2-3,TRBV29-1,.,.,CSVEDWLFGGPTDTQYF,TGCAGCGTTGAAGATTGGTTGTTCGGGGGGCCCACAGATACGCAGTATTTT
TRBJ2-7,TRBV7-9,many,TRBD2,CASSETGTTVWEQYF,TGTGCCAGCAGCGAAACCGGGACTACCGTCTGGGAGCAGTACTTC
TRBJ1-1,TRBV5-1,many,.,CASSSAQNTEAFF,TGCGCCAGCAGCTCCGCACAGAACACTGAAGCTTTCTTT
TRBJ2-7,TRBV7-9,.,TRBD2,CASRPRGGDYEQYF,TGTGCCAGCAGACCCCGCGGGGGGGACTACGAGCAGTACTTC
TRBJ1-2,TRBV19,.,.,CASSIGLLDYGYTF,TGTGCCAGTAGTATAGGACTGCTCGACTATGGCTACACCTTC
TRBJ2-7,TRBV20-1,many,.,CSAYPGPPTYEQYF,TGCAGTGCATACCCGGGACCTCCAACCTACGAGCAGTACTTC
TRBJ1-1,TRBV18,many,.,CASSPGAGNTEAFF,TGTGCCAGCTCACCGGGTGCAGGGAACACTGAAGCTTTCTTT
TRBJ2-7,TRBV7-9,.,TRBD1,CASSLGAPGQGSYEQYF,TGTGCCAGCAGCTTAGGGGCTCCGGGACAGGGAAGCTACGAGCAGTACTTC